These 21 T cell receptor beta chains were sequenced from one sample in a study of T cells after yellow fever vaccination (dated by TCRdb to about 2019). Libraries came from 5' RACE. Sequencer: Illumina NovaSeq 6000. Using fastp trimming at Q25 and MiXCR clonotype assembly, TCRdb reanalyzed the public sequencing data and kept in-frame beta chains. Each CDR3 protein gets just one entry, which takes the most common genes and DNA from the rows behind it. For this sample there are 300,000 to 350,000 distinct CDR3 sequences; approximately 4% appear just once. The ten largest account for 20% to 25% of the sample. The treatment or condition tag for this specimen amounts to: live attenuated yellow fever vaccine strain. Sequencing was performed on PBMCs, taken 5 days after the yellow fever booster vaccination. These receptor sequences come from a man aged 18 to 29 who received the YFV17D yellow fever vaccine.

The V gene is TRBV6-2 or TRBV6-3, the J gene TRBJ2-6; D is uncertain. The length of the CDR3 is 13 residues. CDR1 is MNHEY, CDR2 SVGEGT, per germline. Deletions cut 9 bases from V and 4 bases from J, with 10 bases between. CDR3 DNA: TGTGCCAGTGAGGTCGCAGGGGCCAACGTCCTGACTTTC. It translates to CASEVAGANVLTF.

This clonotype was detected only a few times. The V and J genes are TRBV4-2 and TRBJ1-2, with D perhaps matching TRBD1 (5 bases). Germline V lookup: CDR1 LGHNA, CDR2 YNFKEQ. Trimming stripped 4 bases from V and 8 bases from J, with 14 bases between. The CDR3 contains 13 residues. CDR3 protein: CASSLPTQGGYTF. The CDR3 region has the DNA TGTGCCAGCAGCCTCCCCACCCAGGGAGGCTACACCTTC.

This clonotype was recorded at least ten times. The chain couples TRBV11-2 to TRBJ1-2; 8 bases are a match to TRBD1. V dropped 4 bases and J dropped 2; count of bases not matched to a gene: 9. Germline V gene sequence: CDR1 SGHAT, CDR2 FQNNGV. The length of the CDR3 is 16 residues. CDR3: CASSSLKRTGNYGYTF. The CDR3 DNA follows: TGTGCCAGCAGCTCACTCAAGAGGACAGGGAACTATGGCTACACCTTC. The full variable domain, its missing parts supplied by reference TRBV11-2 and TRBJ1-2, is EAGVAQSPRYKIIEKRQSVAFWCNPISGHATLYWYQQILGQGPKLLIQFQNNGVVDDSQLPKDRFSAERLKGVDSTLKIQPAKLEDSAVYLCASSSLKRTGNYGYTFGSGTRLTVV.

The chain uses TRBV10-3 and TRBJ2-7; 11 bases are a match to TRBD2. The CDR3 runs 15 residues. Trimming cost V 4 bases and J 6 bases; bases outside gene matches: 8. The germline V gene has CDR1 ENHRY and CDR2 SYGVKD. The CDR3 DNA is TGTGCCATCAGTGTAGCGGGGGGGCAAGGAGGCGAGCAGTACTTC. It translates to CAISVAGGQGGEQYF.

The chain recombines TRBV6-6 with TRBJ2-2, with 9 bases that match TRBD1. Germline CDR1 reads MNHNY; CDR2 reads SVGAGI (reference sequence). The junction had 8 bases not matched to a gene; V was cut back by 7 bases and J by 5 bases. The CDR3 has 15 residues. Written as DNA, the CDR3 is TGTGCCAGCAACCTACAGGGGGCGCCTACCGGGGAGCTGTTTTTT. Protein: CASNLQGAPTGELFF.

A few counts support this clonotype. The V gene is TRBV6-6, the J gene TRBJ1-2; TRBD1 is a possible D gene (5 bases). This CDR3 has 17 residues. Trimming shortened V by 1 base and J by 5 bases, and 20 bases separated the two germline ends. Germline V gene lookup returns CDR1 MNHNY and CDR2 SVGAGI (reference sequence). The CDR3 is CASSYFIPSGRTYGYTF. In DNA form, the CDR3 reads TGTGCCAGCAGTTACTTCATCCCCTCGGGACGGACATATGGCTACACCTTC.

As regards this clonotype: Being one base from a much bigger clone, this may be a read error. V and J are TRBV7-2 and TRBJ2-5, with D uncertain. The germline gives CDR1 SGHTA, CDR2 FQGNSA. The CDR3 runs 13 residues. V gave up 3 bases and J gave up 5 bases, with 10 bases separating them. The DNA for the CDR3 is TGTGCCAGCAGCTTGCGTACCCACGAGACCCAGTACTTC. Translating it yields CASSLRTHETQYF.

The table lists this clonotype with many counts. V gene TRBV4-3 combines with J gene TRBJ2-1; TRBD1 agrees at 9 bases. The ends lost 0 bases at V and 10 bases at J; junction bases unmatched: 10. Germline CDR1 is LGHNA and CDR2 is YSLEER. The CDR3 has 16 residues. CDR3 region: CASSQDRGTGLGEQFF. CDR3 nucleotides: TGCGCCAGCAGCCAAGATCGCGGGACAGGGTTAGGGGAGCAGTTCTTC.

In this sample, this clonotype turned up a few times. The CDR3 is CASSQVGEQAGEQYF. CDR3 in DNA: TGTGCCAGCAGCCAAGTGGGGGAACAAGCGGGCGAGCAGTACTTC. The V call is TRBV3-2, the J call TRBJ2-7; TRBD2, the table's D call, was not compared with the DNA. TRBV3-2 is given as a pseudogene. CDR3 length equals 15 residues.

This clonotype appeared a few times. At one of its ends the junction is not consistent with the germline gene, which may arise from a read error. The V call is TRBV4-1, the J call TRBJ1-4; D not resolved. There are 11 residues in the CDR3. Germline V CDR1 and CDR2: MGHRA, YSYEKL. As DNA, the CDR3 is TGCGCCAGCAGCCACAATGGAAAACTGTTTTTT. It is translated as CASSHNGKLFF.

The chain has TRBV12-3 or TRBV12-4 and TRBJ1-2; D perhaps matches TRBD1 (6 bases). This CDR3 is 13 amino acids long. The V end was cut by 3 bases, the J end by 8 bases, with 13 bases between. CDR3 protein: CASSFRKGEGYTF. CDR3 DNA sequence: TGTGCCAGCAGTTTCCGGAAGGGGGAGGGCTACACCTTC.

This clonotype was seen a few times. CDR3 loop: CASSQDREFYNSPLHF. In DNA form, the CDR3 reads TGTGCCAGCAGCCAAGATCGGGAATTCTATAATTCACCCCTCCACTTT. This chain uses TRBV4-2 with TRBJ1-6; D unclear. Trimming took off 0 bases at V and 3 bases at J, with 9 bases between the two ends. CDR3 size: 16 residues. CDR1 is LGHNA and CDR2 is YNFKEQ in the germline V gene.

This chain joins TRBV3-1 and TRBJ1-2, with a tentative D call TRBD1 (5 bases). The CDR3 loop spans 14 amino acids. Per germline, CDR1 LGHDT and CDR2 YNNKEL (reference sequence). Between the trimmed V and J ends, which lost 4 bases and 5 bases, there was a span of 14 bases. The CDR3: CASSLGASLYGYTF. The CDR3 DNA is TGTGCCAGCAGCCTAGGGGCTTCCCTTTATGGCTACACCTTC.

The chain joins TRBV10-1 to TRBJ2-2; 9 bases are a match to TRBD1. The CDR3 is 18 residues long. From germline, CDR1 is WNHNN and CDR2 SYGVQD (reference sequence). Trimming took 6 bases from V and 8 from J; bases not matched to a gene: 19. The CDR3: CASSAETFTGGVAGELFF. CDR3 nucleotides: TGCGCCAGCAGCGCCGAGACTTTTACAGGGGGCGTAGCAGGGGAGCTGTTTTTT.

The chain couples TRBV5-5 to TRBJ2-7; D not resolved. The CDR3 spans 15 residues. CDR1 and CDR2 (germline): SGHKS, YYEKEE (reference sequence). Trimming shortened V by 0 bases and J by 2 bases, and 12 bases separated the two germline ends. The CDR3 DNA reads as TGTGCCAGCAGCTTGGCCGTGTCTCGTGCCTACGAGCAGTACTTC. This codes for CASSLAVSRAYEQYF.

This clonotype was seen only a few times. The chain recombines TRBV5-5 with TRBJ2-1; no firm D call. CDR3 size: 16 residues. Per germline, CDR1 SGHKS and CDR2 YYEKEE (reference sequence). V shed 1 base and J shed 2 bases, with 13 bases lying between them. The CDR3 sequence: CASSLLGSVAYNEQFF. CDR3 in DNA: TGTGCCAGCAGCTTGTTAGGCAGCGTCGCCTACAATGAGCAGTTCTTC.

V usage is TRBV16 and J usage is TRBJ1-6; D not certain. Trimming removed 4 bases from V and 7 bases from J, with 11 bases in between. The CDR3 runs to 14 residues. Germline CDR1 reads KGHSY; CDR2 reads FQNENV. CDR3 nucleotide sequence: TGTGCCAGCAGCCCGGACGTATACAATTCACCCCTCCACTTT. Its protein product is CASSPDVYNSPLHF.

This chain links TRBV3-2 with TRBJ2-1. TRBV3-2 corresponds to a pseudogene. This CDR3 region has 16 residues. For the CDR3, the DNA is TGTGCCAGCAGCCCACAAAGACAGAGCTCCTACAATGAGCAGTTCTTC. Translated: CASSPQRQSSYNEQFF.

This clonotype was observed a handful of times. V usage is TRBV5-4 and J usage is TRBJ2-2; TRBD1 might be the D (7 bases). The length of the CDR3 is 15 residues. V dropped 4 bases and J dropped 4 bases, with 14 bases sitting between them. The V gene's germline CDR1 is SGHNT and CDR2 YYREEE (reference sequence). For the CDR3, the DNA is TGTGCCAGCAGCCCAAGACAGGGAGGCACCGGGGAGCTGTTTTTT. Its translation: CASSPRQGGTGELFF.

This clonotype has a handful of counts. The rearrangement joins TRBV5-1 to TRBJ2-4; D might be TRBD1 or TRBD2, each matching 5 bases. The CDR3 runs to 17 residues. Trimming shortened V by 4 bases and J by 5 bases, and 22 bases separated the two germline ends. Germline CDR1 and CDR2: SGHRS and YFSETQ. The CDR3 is CASSPRPTGTPQNIQYF. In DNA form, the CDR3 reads TGCGCCAGCAGCCCGAGACCTACCGGGACCCCCCAAAACATTCAGTACTTC.

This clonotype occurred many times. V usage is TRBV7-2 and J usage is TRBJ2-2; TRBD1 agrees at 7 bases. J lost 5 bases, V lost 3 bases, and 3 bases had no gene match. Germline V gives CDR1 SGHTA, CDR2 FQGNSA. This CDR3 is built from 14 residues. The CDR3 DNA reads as TGTGCCAGCAGCTTTTACAGGGGTACCGGGGAGCTGTTTTTT. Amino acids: CASSFYRGTGELFF.